The source of this T cell receptor beta chain is a study of blood T cell repertoires in COVID-19. Background on the study: Material from acute and convalescent COVID-19 was sourced from the United States, Italy and Spain. The cDNA or gDNA used as material had been derived from T cells, B-cell-depleted T cells, or PBMCs.

Original data processing: For nucleated cells, counts were estimated from reference gene primer amplification. Clones were sequenced by immunoSEQ multiplex PCR, and TCRdb holds only the in-frame ones, with some missing. The DNA was the basis for D and trimming; V, J and clone size are from that table. The repertoire has about 670,000 clones, about 90% of them found once; the top ten carry more than 0.25%. The CDR3 is 13 amino acids. The junction had 6 bases not matched to a gene; V was cut back by 0 bases and J by 11 bases. The germline V gene has CDR1 SGHAT and CDR2 FQNNGV. This clonotype was obtained from a woman aged 18-30 years with acute or convalescent COVID-19. Specimen: peripheral blood. This rearrangement joins TRBV11-2 to TRBJ1-1; 7 nucleotides align to TRBD1. The CDR3, as DNA: TGTGCCAGCAGCTTAGATCAGGGGGGCCTGGCTTTCTTT. It is translated as CASSLDQGGLAFF.